This TCR beta chain was captured by sequencing in a study of CDR3 diversity in severe acne. One entry per CDR3 protein results from TCRdb running MiXCR on the PCR reads. In the table there are fewer than 100,000 distinct CDR3 sequences, roughly 51% of which are singletons. Germline V gene sequence: CDR1 LNHNV, CDR2 YYDKDF (reference sequence). This CDR3 has 17 amino acids. V was cut by 3 bases and J by 4 bases, with 18 bases left in between. This TCR came from a male donor in good health, without acne. The chain couples TRBV15 to TRBJ2-2; maybe TRBD1 (7 bases). What was sequenced was blood. CDR3 sequence reads: CATSSEGAGRVTGELFF. As DNA, the CDR3 is TGTGCCACCAGCAGTGAGGGGGCGGGACGGGTCACCGGGGAGCTGTTTTTT.